A single sample is the source of the 21 T cell receptor beta chains below, sequenced in a study of cytomegalovirus exposure and HLA in healthy donors. Only in-frame clones appear in the TCRdb table, and some are missing; sequencing was by immunoSEQ multiplex PCR. The data hold around 70,000 clones, with 90% to 95% observed a single time. The sequencing sample was made of PBMCs. The source of these receptors is a woman aged 18 to 35 in good health and CMV-seronegative.

The chain uses TRBV2 and TRBJ1-4; D gene unclear. CDR1 SNHLY and CDR2 FYNNEI come from the germline V gene. The CDR3 totals 19 residues. Between the trimmed V and J ends, which lost 6 bases and 8 bases, there was a span of 31 bases. In nucleotides, the CDR3 is TGTGCCAGCAGCCGGGGAAGTGGTTTAGGAAGTATAGATAACGAAAAACTGTTTTTT. Translation gives CASSRGSGLGSIDNEKLFF.

The genes are TRBV25-1 and TRBJ1-6, with D possibly TRBD1 on 6 matching bases. CDR3 size: 15 residues. Germline V gene lookup returns CDR1 MGHDK and CDR2 SYGVNS. V shed 3 bases and J shed 10 bases, with 16 bases lying between them. CDR3 DNA: TGTGCCAGCAGTGAGGGGGCTTACGCTTCCTCACCCCTCCACTTT. This translates into CASSEGAYASSPLHF.

The rearrangement uses TRBV19 and TRBJ2-7; TRBD2 matches 11 bases. CDR1 and CDR2 from the germline V gene are LNHDA and SQIVND (reference sequence). The CDR3 is 15 residues long. The junction had 6 bases not matched to a gene; V was cut back by 5 bases and J by 3 bases. The CDR3 nucleotides are TGTGCCAGTAGTGTAACTAGCGGGGGTTTCTACGAGCAGTACTTC. As protein: CASSVTSGGFYEQYF.

V is TRBV28 and J is TRBJ1-2, with 12 nucleotides matching TRBD1. Germline lookup yields CDR1 MDHEN and CDR2 SYDVKM. There are 17 residues in the CDR3. J gave up 6 bases and V 4 bases, and 12 bases lay outside the gene matches. The CDR3 nucleotides read TGTGCCAGCAGTTCCTATCAGGGGACAGGGGGCTTCGATGGCTACACCTTC. Its translation: CASSSYQGTGGFDGYTF.

The table lists this clone with a few counts. Other DNA sequences in the same sample also yield this CDR3. The chain combines TRBV6-6 with TRBJ1-2, with TRBD1 identical over 7 bases. The V gene end was trimmed by 5 bases and the J gene end by 3 bases; junction bases not matched to a gene: 3. The CDR3 has 13 residues. Per germline, CDR1 MNHNY and CDR2 SVGAGI (reference sequence). This CDR3 reads CASSPTGDYGYTF. CDR3 nucleotide sequence: TGTGCCAGCAGTCCAACAGGGGACTATGGCTACACCTTC.

J is TRBJ2-7 and V is TRBV27, with D perhaps TRBD2 (5 bases). There are 13 residues in the CDR3. The V and J ends lost 3 bases and 4 bases respectively, with 10 bases between them. The germline V gene encodes CDR1 MNHEY and CDR2 SMNVEV (reference sequence). CDR3 DNA sequence: TGTGCCAGCAGTTTCGGTCCGGGGTACGAGCAGTACTTC. It encodes CASSFGPGYEQYF.

The V and J genes are TRBV6-1 and TRBJ1-5; D perhaps matches TRBD1 (6 bases). The ends were cut back, 1 base at V and 8 bases at J, with 15 bases in the middle. Germline CDR1 and CDR2: MNHNS and SASEGT. The CDR3 extends over 15 amino acids. The CDR3 DNA sequence: TGTGCCAGCAGTGAAGTTCGCCCCGGGACAAAGCCCCAGCATTTT. It is translated as CASSEVRPGTKPQHF.

V is TRBV28 and J is TRBJ2-7; D is perhaps TRBD1 (5 bases). The length of the CDR3 is 14 residues. From germline, CDR1 is MDHEN and CDR2 SYDVKM. V was shortened by 7 bases and J by 3 bases, with 16 bases between the two germline ends. The CDR3 DNA sequence: TGTGCCAGCACCGGTGGGGCAGAGCACTACGAGCAGTACTTC. Translated: CASTGGAEHYEQYF.

The chain employs TRBV4-2 and TRBJ2-1; maybe TRBD2 (7 bases). From germline, CDR1 is LGHNA and CDR2 YNFKEQ. This CDR3 has 17 residues. Trimming took 1 base from V and 7 from J, leaving 20 bases between them. DNA of the CDR3: TGTGCCAGCAGCCAAGTAGTTACCGGGGGAGGGGGGAATGAGCAGTTCTTC. Translated: CASSQVVTGGGGNEQFF.

V and J are TRBV2 and TRBJ2-7; tentative D call: TRBD1 (6 bases). The CDR3 runs to 14 residues. V was pared by 4 bases and J by 2 bases, with 12 bases between. Germline V gene lookup returns CDR1 SNHLY and CDR2 FYNNEI. CDR3: CASSGTGKPYEQYF. CDR3 nucleotide sequence: TGTGCCAGCAGTGGTACAGGGAAACCCTACGAGCAGTACTTC.

This sequence joins TRBV25-1 and TRBJ1-1; D is undetermined. CDR3 length equals 13 residues. Germline CDR1 reads MGHDK; CDR2 reads SYGVNS. Trimming pared 2 bases from V and 3 bases from J, leaving 7 bases between. Written as DNA, the CDR3 is TGTGCCAGCAGTGAACGGGGTTACACTGAAGCTTTCTTT. Protein: CASSERGYTEAFF.

The chain employs TRBV21-1 and TRBJ2-1; whether TRBD2, the table's D call, matches the DNA was not checked. TRBV21-1 is flagged as a pseudogene. The CDR3 sequence is 17 residues long. CDR3 in amino acids: CASSNGTGLRGYNEQFF. In DNA form, the CDR3 reads TGTGCCAGCAGCAACGGGACGGGACTCCGGGGGTACAATGAGCAGTTCTTC.

This sequence joins TRBV14 and TRBJ1-3, with unresolved D. Germline lookup yields CDR1 SGHDN and CDR2 FVKESK. The V and J ends lost 4 bases and 1 base respectively, with 14 bases between them. This CDR3 contains 16 residues. The CDR3 spells CASSLQLGSSGNTIYF. CDR3 in DNA: TGTGCCAGCAGCCTCCAGCTCGGGAGTTCTGGAAACACCATATATTTT.

The chain carries TRBV6-6 and TRBJ1-1, with D maybe TRBD1 (6 bases). V was shortened by 5 bases and J by 1 base, with 11 bases between the two germline ends. CDR1 and CDR2 (germline): MNHNY, SVGAGI (reference sequence). This CDR3 has 14 amino acids. The chain's CDR3 is CASSLDRTNTEAFF. CDR3 nucleotide sequence: TGTGCCAGCAGTCTCGACAGGACGAACACTGAAGCTTTCTTT.

This clone appeared once. The chain has TRBV6-6 and TRBJ1-5, with D possibly matching TRBD1 (6 bases). Trimming stripped 6 bases from V and 6 bases from J, with 12 bases between. Germline CDR1 MNHNY, CDR2 SVGAGI (reference sequence). The CDR3 covers 13 residues. CDR3 sequence (DNA): TGTGCCAGCAGGCCAACAGGGTTTCAGCCCCAGCATTTT. Protein: CASRPTGFQPQHF.

CDR3 protein: CASRPTGNWAGELFF. Here the CDR3 DNA reads TGTGCCAGCAGACCAACAGGGAATTGGGCCGGGGAGCTGTTTTTT. V is TRBV11-1 and J is TRBJ2-2, with D tentatively TRBD1 (6 bases). Germline CDR1 SGHAT, CDR2 FQDESV (reference sequence). The CDR3 is made up of 15 amino acids. V gave up 6 bases and J gave up 6 bases, with 17 bases separating them.

The rearrangement joins TRBV7-6 to TRBJ2-7, with 8 bases matching TRBD1. Germline loops: CDR1 SGHVS, CDR2 FNYEAQ. This CDR3 comprises 15 residues. The junction had 9 bases not matched to a gene; V was cut back by 1 base and J by 7 bases. This CDR3 is CASSLDGRGLREQYF. The DNA of the CDR3 is TGTGCCAGCAGCTTAGACGGCAGGGGGCTTCGGGAGCAGTACTTC.

The CDR3 region is CASRAGRVGGYTF. Here the CDR3 DNA reads TGTGCCAGCAGAGCGGGTCGGGTTGGTGGCTACACCTTC. The chain couples TRBV28 to TRBJ1-2; D not resolved. V lost 6 bases, J lost 7 bases, and 15 bases lay in between. CDR3 length: 13 residues. Germline V gene data show CDR1 as MDHEN and CDR2 as SYDVKM.

The V and J genes are TRBV10-3 and TRBJ1-2; no firm D call. The CDR3 contains 13 residues. The germline V and J ends were trimmed by 4 bases and 3 bases, with 9 bases remaining between them. Germline loops: CDR1 ENHRY, CDR2 SYGVKD. The CDR3 spells CAISGVRDYGYTF. The CDR3 coding sequence is TGTGCCATCAGTGGGGTGAGGGACTATGGCTACACCTTC.

The chain carries TRBV18 and TRBJ2-1; D is undetermined. The CDR3 has 16 residues. In germline, CDR1 is KGHSH, CDR2 LQKENI. V lost 3 bases, J lost 0 bases, and 12 bases lay in between. The CDR3 protein is CASSPLGLSSYNEQFF. The CDR3 DNA reads TGTGCCAGCTCACCTCTCGGTCTGAGCTCCTACAATGAGCAGTTCTTC.

The chain links TRBV6-6 to TRBJ1-2; 9 bases match TRBD1. This CDR3 spans 16 amino acids. After removal of 0 bases from V and 8 bases from J, the junction contained 10 bases not matched to a gene. Germline V gives CDR1 MNHNY, CDR2 SVGAGI (reference sequence). The CDR3 spells CASSYSLSQGAGGYTF. The CDR3 region has the DNA TGTGCCAGCAGTTACTCGCTTTCACAGGGGGCAGGAGGCTACACCTTC.